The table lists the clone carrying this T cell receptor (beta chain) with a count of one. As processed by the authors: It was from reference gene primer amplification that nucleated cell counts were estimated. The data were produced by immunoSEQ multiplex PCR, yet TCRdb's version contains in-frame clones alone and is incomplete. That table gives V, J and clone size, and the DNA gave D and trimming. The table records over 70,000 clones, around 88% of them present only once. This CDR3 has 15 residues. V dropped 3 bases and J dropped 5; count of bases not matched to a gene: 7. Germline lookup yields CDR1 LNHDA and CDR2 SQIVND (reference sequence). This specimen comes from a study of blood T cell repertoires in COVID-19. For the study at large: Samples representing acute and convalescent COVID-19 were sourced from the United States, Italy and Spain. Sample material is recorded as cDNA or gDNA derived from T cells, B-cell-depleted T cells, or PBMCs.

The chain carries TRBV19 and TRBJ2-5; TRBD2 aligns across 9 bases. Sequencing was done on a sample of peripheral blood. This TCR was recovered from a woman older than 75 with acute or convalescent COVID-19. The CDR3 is CASSIGSGGPETQYF. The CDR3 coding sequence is TGTGCCAGTAGTATTGGTAGCGGGGGCCCGGAGACCCAGTACTTC.